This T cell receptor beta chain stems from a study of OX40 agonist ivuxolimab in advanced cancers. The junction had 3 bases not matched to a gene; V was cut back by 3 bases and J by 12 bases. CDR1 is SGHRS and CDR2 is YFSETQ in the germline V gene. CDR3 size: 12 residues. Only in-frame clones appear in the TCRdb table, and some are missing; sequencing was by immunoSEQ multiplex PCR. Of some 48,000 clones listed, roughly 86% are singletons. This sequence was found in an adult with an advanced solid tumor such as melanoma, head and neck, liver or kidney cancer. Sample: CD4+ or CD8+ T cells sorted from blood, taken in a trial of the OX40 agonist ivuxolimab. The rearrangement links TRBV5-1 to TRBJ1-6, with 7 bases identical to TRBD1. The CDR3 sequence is CASSSTGEPLHF. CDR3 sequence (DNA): TGCGCCAGCAGCTCTACAGGGGAACCCCTCCACTTT.